This entry features one T cell receptor (beta chain) sequence. Which antigen it targets is not known. One base away there is no much larger clone; base qualities are not given. The data stem from a study of blood T cell repertoires in COVID-19 (dated by TCRdb to 2018 to 2020). With regard to the full study: Collaborator samples came from the United States, Italy and Spain and covered acute and convalescent phases of COVID-19. The material from the prospective study consisted of cDNA or gDNA derived from T cells, B-cell-depleted T cells, or PBMCs. Subjects who had been exposed to COVID-19, were actively infected with it, or had recovered from it provided the deeply sampled blood TCRbeta repertoires that made up the dataset. The repertoires were released in a freely available public database intended as a resource for research on the immune response to SARS-CoV-2. Samples were obtained from the ongoing ImmuneRACE study (first 160 participants) and from about 1,300 subjects provided by 6 global collaborators. Sample metadata almost always included a de-identified subject ID, COVID-19 status, age in years and sex. Where available, HLA class I and class II types were taken from metadata supplied by the sample provider and were not determined by assay-based typing.

The paper's findings and limits, for the study overall: The amount of clinical and demographic metadata varied by source and participant and was provided uncurated.

CDR1 and CDR2 are drawn from the germline V gene: MNHEY, SVGAGI. Here V drops 5 bases and J drops 7 bases, and the junction holds 5 bases not matched to any gene. Reading from cysteine to phenylalanine, the CDR3 counts 14 amino acids. Only the CDR3 DNA stays, 42 bases, in frame from base 1. The immunoSEQ Assay, a bias-controlled multiplex PCR, was used to amplify TCRbeta CDR3 regions from genomic DNA. In the authors' own workflow: Nucleated cell counts per sample were estimated from amplification of reference gene primers within the assay. Sequence reads were collapsed and filtered to measure the absolute abundance of every unique TCRbeta CDR3 rearrangement. For each sample, productive Simpson clonality was calculated by taking the square root of Simpson's diversity index across productive rearrangements. The source is immuneACCESS, and TCRdb retained only in-frame sequences with V and J called. Part of the clones is not carried over; for the studies checked, unresolved V genes explain less than half of this, and the remainder is unexplained. The DNA was the basis for D and trimming; V, J and clone size are from that table. The sample includes 250,000 or so clones, with around nine tenths observed a single time. Approximately 9% of the sample goes to the ten largest clones.

Each collaborating institution followed its own protocols to collect whole blood in K2EDTA tubes. For TCRbeta analysis, collaborator samples were shipped as frozen whole blood, as isolated PBMCs, or as DNA extracted from either sample type. This TCR derives from a middle-aged man with active or convalescent COVID-19. The rearranged segments are TRBV6-5 and TRBJ1-4, with 9 central nucleotides matching TRBD1. What was sequenced was peripheral blood. The nucleotide sequence reads as follows: TGTGCCAGCAGTACCCCGGGACAGGGTGAAAAACTGTTTTTT. It translates as CASSTPGQGEKLFF.